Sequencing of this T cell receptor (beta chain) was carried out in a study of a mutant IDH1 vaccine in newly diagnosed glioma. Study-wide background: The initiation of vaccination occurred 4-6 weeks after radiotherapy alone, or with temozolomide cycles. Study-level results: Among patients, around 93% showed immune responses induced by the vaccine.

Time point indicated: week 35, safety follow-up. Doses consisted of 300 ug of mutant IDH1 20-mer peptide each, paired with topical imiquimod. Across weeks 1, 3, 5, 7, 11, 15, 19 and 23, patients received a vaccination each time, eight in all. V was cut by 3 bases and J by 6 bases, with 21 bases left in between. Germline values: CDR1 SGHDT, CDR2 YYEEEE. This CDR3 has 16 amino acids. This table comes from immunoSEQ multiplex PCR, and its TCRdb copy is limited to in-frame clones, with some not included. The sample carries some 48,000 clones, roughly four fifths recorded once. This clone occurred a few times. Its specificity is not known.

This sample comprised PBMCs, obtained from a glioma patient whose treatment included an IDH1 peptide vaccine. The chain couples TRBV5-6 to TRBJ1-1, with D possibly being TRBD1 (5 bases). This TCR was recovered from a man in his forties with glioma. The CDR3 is CASSSPLRGVDAEAFF. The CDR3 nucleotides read TGTGCCAGCAGCTCCCCGCTGAGAGGGGTTGACGCTGAAGCTTTCTTT.